The 8 T cell receptor beta chains below all came from one sample that was sequenced in a study of blood T cell repertoires in COVID-19. TCRdb's table, derived via immunoSEQ multiplex PCR, lists solely in-frame clones and lacks some. The sample consists of about 330,000 clones, roughly 87% of them appearing once. Sequencing used peripheral blood. These receptors originate from a man younger than 40 with COVID-19, enrolled during active disease.

The V gene is TRBV28, the J gene TRBJ1-2; D possibly corresponds to TRBD1 (6 bases). The CDR3 sequence is 13 residues long. Per germline, CDR1 MDHEN and CDR2 SYDVKM. Trimming pared 4 bases from V and 4 bases from J, leaving 10 bases between. Written as DNA, the CDR3 is TGTGCCAGCAGTTGGACAGCCGGCTATGGCTACACCTTC. Its protein is CASSWTAGYGYTF.

The rearrangement joins TRBV6-2 or TRBV6-3 to TRBJ2-2; D is perhaps TRBD2 (7 bases). The ends were cut back, 2 bases at V and 4 bases at J, with 14 bases in the middle. CDR1 MNHEY and CDR2 SVGEGT come from the germline V gene. The CDR3 runs 16 residues. This CDR3 is CASSYPEGGGTGELFF. As DNA, the CDR3 is TGTGCCAGCAGTTACCCCGAGGGGGGGGGCACCGGGGAGCTGTTTTTT.

The rearrangement joins TRBV12-3 or TRBV12-4 to TRBJ1-5; D gene ambiguous. The length of the CDR3 is 13 residues. V dropped 6 bases and J dropped 7 bases, with 13 bases sitting between them. CDR3 loop: CASSLPPEQPQHF. CDR3 nucleotide sequence: TGTGCCAGCAGCCTCCCGCCAGAACAGCCCCAGCATTTT.

The chain's CDR3 is CASSQADRKQFF. CDR3 coding DNA: TGCGCCAGCAGCCAAGCCGACAGGAAGCAGTTCTTC. This sequence joins TRBV4-1 and TRBJ2-1; a possible D gene is TRBD1 (6 bases). There are 12 residues in the CDR3. With 1 base removed from V and 11 bases from J, the gap between germline ends came to 9 bases. Germline V gene lookup returns CDR1 MGHRA and CDR2 YSYEKL.

The chain joins TRBV11-2 to TRBJ2-7; 10 bases fit TRBD1. V shed 6 bases, J shed 4 bases, and the junction held 3 bases outside the gene matches. In germline, CDR1 is SGHAT, CDR2 FQNNGV. The CDR3 length is 13 residues. CDR3 in DNA: TGTGCCAGCAGTTGGGACAGGGGTTACGAGCAGTACTTC. Amino acids: CASSWDRGYEQYF.

The DNA of the CDR3 is TGTGCCAGCAGCTTGTGGTGGCAGAACACTGAAGCTTTCTTT. Amino acid sequence: CASSLWWQNTEAFF. The rearrangement joins TRBV5-5 to TRBJ1-1; no firm D call. Trimming left V 1 base short and J 1 base short, with 8 bases between. Per the germline V gene, CDR1 is SGHKS and CDR2 is YYEKEE (reference sequence). This CDR3 has 14 amino acids.

V is TRBV30 and J is TRBJ1-1; possibly TRBD1 for D (5 bases). Trimming took 1 base from V and 5 from J, leaving 8 bases between them. This CDR3 comprises 12 residues. Germline V gene lookup returns CDR1 GTSNPN and CDR2 SVGIG (reference sequence). CDR3 DNA sequence: TGTGCCTGGAGTGCCGGGGGGACTGAAGCTTTCTTT. This translates into CAWSAGGTEAFF.

V and J are TRBV28 and TRBJ1-4; possibly TRBD1 for D (6 bases). Germline lookup yields CDR1 MDHEN and CDR2 SYDVKM. The length of the CDR3 is 15 residues. Deletions cut 0 bases from V and 2 bases from J, with 7 bases between. The CDR3, as DNA: TGTGCCAGCAGTTTATGGAGGGGGACTAATGAAAAACTGTTTTTT. Protein product: CASSLWRGTNEKLFF.